The 32 T cell receptor beta chains below come from one sample, sequenced in a study of molecular identifiers for immune sequencing clone quantification. TCRdb analysed the PCR reads with MiXCR anew, one entry per CDR3 protein. The sample lists roughly 90,000 distinct CDR3 sequences, around a quarter occurring once. The sample comprised naive CD8+ T cells from blood, with Jurkat cell RNA spiked in. Subset: FACS-sorted CD8+CD4-CCR7+CD45RA+ naive T cells. The receptor source for this set is a human donor in good health. Some libraries in this study had Jurkat cell RNA spiked in.

With regard to this clonotype: Being one base from a much bigger clone, this may be a read error. The rearrangement links TRBV20-1 to TRBJ1-1; D remains ambiguous. The CDR3 consists of 14 residues. Trimming took 2 bases from V and 6 from J, leaving 16 bases between them. Germline lookup yields CDR1 DFQATT and CDR2 SNEGSKA (reference sequence). This CDR3 reads CSARPKGLNAEAFF. The CDR3, as DNA: TGCAGTGCTAGACCAAAGGGCCTTAACGCTGAAGCTTTCTTT.

A word on this clonotype: No conserved phenylalanine or tryptophan ends this CDR3, so it is likely a read error. The chain has TRBV4-3 and TRBJ1-2; the D gene is possibly TRBD1 (5 bases). V was pared by 4 bases and J by 3 bases, with 12 bases between. The CDR3 extends over 14 amino acids. Germline values: CDR1 LGHNA, CDR2 YSLEER. CDR3 loop: CASSPDGGHYGYTI. CDR3 bases: TGCGCCAGCAGCCCCGACGGGGGACACTATGGCTACACCATC.

This clonotype was detected only a few times. The chain uses TRBV7-3 and TRBJ2-3; 13 nucleotides line up with TRBD2. The ends lost 5 bases at V and 0 bases at J; junction bases unmatched: 11. This CDR3 comprises 19 residues. Germline CDR1 SGHTA, CDR2 FQGTGA. As DNA, the CDR3 is TGTGCCAGCAGCCCGGGACTAGCGGGGACTTCCTCTAGCACAGATACGCAGTATTTT. Encoded protein: CASSPGLAGTSSSTDTQYF.

This clonotype is a singleton in its sample. This may come from a read error, since a much larger clone is one base off. The chain links TRBV12-3 or TRBV12-4 to TRBJ2-3; a possible D gene is TRBD2 (6 bases). With 4 bases removed from V and 6 bases from J, the gap between germline ends came to 14 bases. This CDR3 contains 14 residues. The CDR3 spells CASSYGGAGDTQYF. Here the CDR3 DNA reads TGTGCCAGCAGTTACGGAGGGGCCGGGGATACGCAGTATTTT.

This clonotype was observed a single time. This may be a read error, as it is one base from a much larger clone. Written as DNA, the CDR3 is TGCGCCGGCAGCCAATCCGGGACGGACCAAGAGACCCAGTACTTC. Protein product: CAGSQSGTDQETQYF. The chain combines TRBV4-1 with TRBJ2-5; either TRBD1 or TRBD2 may fit D (5 bases each). Germline assignment: CDR1 MGHRA and CDR2 YSYEKL. This CDR3 contains 15 residues.

This clonotype was observed a few times. This rearrangement joins TRBV2 to TRBJ2-2, with a tentative D call TRBD1 (5 bases). V gave up 1 base and J gave up 6 bases, with 12 bases separating them. This CDR3 contains 15 residues. Germline assignment: CDR1 SNHLY and CDR2 FYNNEI. CDR3 nucleotide sequence: TGTGCCAGCAGTGAAGAGGGGTGGGTCGCCGGGGAGCTGTTTTTT. As protein: CASSEEGWVAGELFF.

This chain uses TRBV30 with TRBJ2-7; tentatively, D is TRBD1 or TRBD2 (5 bases each). This CDR3 has 13 amino acids. Germline V gene data show CDR1 as GTSNPN and CDR2 as SVGIG (reference sequence). V was cut by 4 bases and J by 3 bases, with 13 bases left in between. The CDR3 reads CAWISERGYEQYF. The CDR3 DNA reads TGTGCCTGGATTAGTGAGAGGGGCTACGAGCAGTACTTC.

This clonotype was counted many times. This chain connects TRBV7-9 to TRBJ2-3; D gene ambiguous. The V end lost 3 bases, the J end lost 2 bases, and 3 bases lay between the germline ends. The CDR3 has 12 amino acids. CDR1 is SEHNR and CDR2 is FQNEAQ in the germline V gene (reference sequence). Written as DNA, the CDR3 is TGTGCCAGCAGCTTCTACACAGATACGCAGTATTTT. Protein sequence: CASSFYTDTQYF.

This clonotype came up a few times. V is TRBV12-3 or TRBV12-4 and J is TRBJ2-1, with 8 positions matching TRBD2. The CDR3 consists of 15 residues. With 7 bases clipped from V and 2 bases from J, the junction kept 7 bases outside the gene matches. The CDR3 region has the DNA TGTGCCAGCAAAAAACCGGGACTAGCCTACAATGAGCAGTTCTTC. This sequence encodes CASKKPGLAYNEQFF.

The chain joins TRBV27 to TRBJ2-7, with unresolved D. The CDR3 length is 15 residues. Deletions cut 2 bases from V and 2 bases from J, with 13 bases between. Germline V gives CDR1 MNHEY, CDR2 SMNVEV (reference sequence). The CDR3 loop is CASSLHPQSAYEQYF. CDR3 DNA sequence: TGTGCCAGCAGTTTACACCCACAGAGTGCCTACGAGCAGTACTTC.

A note on this clonotype: This clone may be a read error of a much larger clone one base away. This sequence joins TRBV27 and TRBJ2-5; D is unclear. This CDR3 comprises 14 residues. Looked up from germline, CDR1 is MNHEY and CDR2 is SMNVEV (reference sequence). V was clipped by 5 bases and J by 2 bases, with 12 bases between them. CDR3 DNA: TGTGCCAGCAGTCCCGTAGTTGAGCAAGAGACCCAGTACTTC. As protein: CASSPVVEQETQYF.

A note on this clonotype: It may be a read error: a sequence one base away is much more abundant. This chain uses TRBV4-1 with TRBJ2-5; TRBD2 aligns across 8 bases. From germline, CDR1 is MGHRA and CDR2 YSYEKL. The CDR3 runs 15 residues. V was pared by 1 base and J by 7 bases, with 8 bases of the junction left unmatched. DNA of the CDR3: TGCGCCAGCAGCCAAGGACGGGGGGGTCGTGGGACCCAGTACTTC. Translation gives CASSQGRGGRGTQYF.

Remarks on this clonotype: Possible read error: a much larger clone is one base away. The gene calls are TRBV7-2 and TRBJ2-7; weak D call: TRBD2 (5 bases). Per germline, CDR1 SGHTA and CDR2 FQGNSA. Between the trimmed V and J ends, which lost 6 bases and 6 bases, there was a span of 12 bases. This CDR3 is built from 12 residues. CDR3 sequence: CASRSGMGEQYF. CDR3 DNA sequence: TGTGCCAGCAGATCCGGGATGGGCGAGCAGTACTTC. The full variable domain, its missing parts supplied by reference TRBV7-2 and TRBJ2-7, is GAGVSQSPSNKVTEKGKDVELRCDPISGHTALYWYRQSLGQGLEFLIYFQGNSAPDKSGLPSDRFSAERTGGSVSTLTIQRTQQEDSAVYLCASRSGMGEQYFGPGTRLTVT.

This chain links TRBV7-6 with TRBJ1-1; D is ambiguous. In germline, CDR1 is SGHVS, CDR2 FNYEAQ. The V gene lost 4 bases and the J gene lost 0 bases, with 15 bases spanning the gap. The CDR3 totals 16 residues. For the CDR3, the DNA is TGTGCCAGCAGCTCGATACAGCCGATCATGAACACTGAAGCTTTCTTT. This sequence encodes CASSSIQPIMNTEAFF.

The gene calls are TRBV9 and TRBJ2-1; the match to TRBD1 covers 9 bases. This CDR3 is 14 amino acids long. V gave up 6 bases and J gave up 6 bases; unmatched junction bases: 7. Germline V gene sequence: CDR1 SGDLS, CDR2 YYNGEE. CDR3 residues: CASIAVDRGNEQFF. For the CDR3, the DNA is TGTGCCAGCATCGCCGTGGACAGGGGCAATGAGCAGTTCTTC.

A note on this clonotype: Since a much larger clone is just one base distant, this may be a read error. The chain carries TRBV27 and TRBJ2-3; TRBD1 matches 8 bases. The J call may be in error: the DNA end matches TRBJ1-5 better. Germline lookup yields CDR1 MNHEY and CDR2 SMNVEV (reference sequence). The CDR3 contains 14 residues. CDR3 amino acids: CASSFRTGFDTQHF. CDR3 nucleotides: TGTGCCAGCAGTTTTCGGACAGGGTTTGATACGCAGCATTTT.

CDR3: CASSLGGVTSGNTIYF. CDR3 bases: TGTGCCAGCAGCTTGGGGGGCGTCACCTCTGGAAACACCATATATTTT. V gene TRBV11-2 combines with J gene TRBJ1-3, with a tentative D call TRBD1 (6 bases). Between the trimmed V and J ends, which lost 3 bases and 0 bases, there was a span of 12 bases. The CDR3 consists of 16 residues. Germline lookup yields CDR1 SGHAT and CDR2 FQNNGV.

This chain connects TRBV5-3 to TRBJ1-1; D may be TRBD1 (5 bases). TRBV5-3 is classed as an ORF, of uncertain function. Trimming stripped 8 bases from V and 1 base from J, with 24 bases between. There are 17 residues in the CDR3. In DNA, the CDR3 is TGTGCCAGCACCTTTCAGCCAGGGTTCGTGACGAACACTGAAGCTTTCTTT. It yields the protein CASTFQPGFVTNTEAFF.

V is TRBV7-9 and J is TRBJ2-7, with 7 bases fitting TRBD1. V lost 4 bases, J lost 0 bases, and 3 bases stayed unmatched. The CDR3 has 14 residues. Per germline, CDR1 SEHNR and CDR2 FQNEAQ (reference sequence). CDR3 in DNA: TGTGCCAGCAGCTCCGACAGGGCCTCCTACGAGCAGTACTTC. Translated, it gives CASSSDRASYEQYF.

Many counts were recorded for this clonotype. The rearrangement links TRBV7-9 to TRBJ2-7, with TRBD2 matching over 7 bases. Germline CDR1 and CDR2: SEHNR and FQNEAQ (reference sequence). Germline trimming cut 5 bases from V and 3 bases from J; bases unmatched to any gene: 10. The CDR3 totals 15 residues. CDR3 amino acids: CASSPMASGHYEQYF. CDR3 bases: TGTGCCAGCAGCCCCATGGCTAGCGGACACTACGAGCAGTACTTC.

In regard to this clonotype: As the CDR3 is not closed by the conserved phenylalanine or tryptophan, this likely results from a read error. No DNA is shown, since the ends of the CDR3 on it are uncertain; the CDR3 is the one TCRdb lists. The chain joins TRBV20-1 to TRBJ1-2. CDR1 is DFQATT and CDR2 is SNEGSKA in the germline V gene (reference sequence). The CDR3 contains 20 residues when both ends are counted. The chain's CDR3 is CSARDYGTAHFASLTPTAKG.

The chain employs TRBV4-3 and TRBJ1-4, with D unresolved. The CDR3 consists of 15 residues. The V end was cut by 4 bases, the J end by 2 bases, with 11 bases between. The germline gives CDR1 LGHNA, CDR2 YSLEER. The CDR3 region has the DNA TGCGCCAGCAGCCCCCTCTCGCCCACTAATGAAAAACTGTTTTTT. Translation gives CASSPLSPTNEKLFF.

This clonotype was counted many times. The chain combines TRBV12-3 or TRBV12-4 with TRBJ2-7; D is uncertain. The CDR3 has 14 amino acids. The V and J ends lost 0 bases and 3 bases respectively, with 9 bases between them. CDR3 region: CASSLARPDYEQYF. In DNA, the CDR3 is TGTGCCAGCAGTTTAGCGCGCCCGGACTACGAGCAGTACTTC.

V gene TRBV3-1 combines with J gene TRBJ2-2; 10 bases align to TRBD2. Unmatched junction bases numbered 14, after V lost 4 bases and J lost 6 bases. Germline-derived CDR1 and CDR2 are LGHDT and YNNKEL (reference sequence). The length of the CDR3 is 18 residues. The CDR3: CASSLEIASGGWAGELFF. In DNA, the CDR3 is TGTGCCAGCAGCCTCGAAATTGCTAGCGGGGGCTGGGCCGGGGAGCTGTTTTTT. The whole variable domain, remainder taken from reference TRBV3-1 and TRBJ2-2, is DTAVSQTPKYLVTQMGNDKSIKCEQNLGHDTMYWYKQDSKKFLKIMFSYNNKELIINETVPNRFSPKSPDKAHLNLHINSLELGDSAVYFCASSLEIASGGWAGELFFGEGSRLTVL.

About this clonotype: A much larger clone is a single base away; this may be a read error. The rearrangement links TRBV6-5 to TRBJ1-2; a possible D gene is TRBD1 (5 bases). CDR1 and CDR2 (germline): MNHEY, SVGAGI. This CDR3 has 16 amino acids. The V gene lost 2 bases and the J gene lost 4 bases, with 17 bases spanning the gap. CDR3 nucleotides: TGTGCCAGCAGTTACGGGGGAGGGGCGCAAGGCTATGGCTACACCTTC. This gives the protein CASSYGGGAQGYGYTF.

The chain recombines TRBV6-1 with TRBJ2-7; D possibly corresponds to TRBD2 (5 bases). The V end lost 3 bases, the J end lost 2 bases, and 17 bases lay between the germline ends. The CDR3 is 16 residues long. Germline CDR1 is MNHNS and CDR2 is SASEGT. The CDR3 loop is CASSELSLAYTYEQYF. The CDR3 DNA follows: TGTGCCAGCAGTGAGCTCTCTTTAGCGTATACCTACGAGCAGTACTTC.

This clonotype has more than one count but fewer than ten. This chain's CDR3 is CASSSAGGGRSTDTQYF. The CDR3 DNA sequence: TGTGCCAGCAGCTCCGCTGGGGGCGGAAGAAGCACAGATACGCAGTATTTT. This rearrangement joins TRBV7-2 to TRBJ2-3; a weak D match, TRBD1 (6 bases). The CDR3 has 17 residues. V dropped 4 bases and J dropped 0 bases, with 17 bases sitting between them. The germline CDR1 and CDR2 sequences are SGHTA and FQGNSA.

The chain joins TRBV6-7 to TRBJ2-3; 7 bases align to TRBD1. TRBV6-7 is annotated as an ORF whose role is uncertain. The ends lost 7 bases at V and 0 bases at J; junction bases unmatched: 4. The CDR3 is made up of 14 amino acids. The CDR3 sequence is CASNNRGSTDTQYF. The CDR3 DNA sequence: TGTGCCAGCAACAACAGGGGTAGCACAGATACGCAGTATTTT.

V is TRBV6-5 and J is TRBJ1-5; D not resolved. Germline V gives CDR1 MNHEY, CDR2 SVGAGI. The CDR3 contains 13 residues. With 6 bases removed from V and 6 bases from J, the gap between germline ends came to 12 bases. CDR3 protein: CASSHEGGQPQHF. The CDR3 region has the DNA TGTGCCAGCAGCCACGAGGGTGGTCAGCCCCAGCATTTT.

The table lists this clonotype with a few counts. This chain's CDR3 is CSARGTVAGLSYEQYF. The CDR3 DNA is TGCAGTGCTAGGGGGACGGTAGCGGGGTTATCCTACGAGCAGTACTTC. V and J are TRBV20-1 and TRBJ2-7, with 8 nucleotides matching TRBD2. CDR1 DFQATT and CDR2 SNEGSKA come from the germline V gene (reference sequence). This CDR3 contains 16 residues. Germline trimming cut 3 bases from V and 1 base from J; bases unmatched to any gene: 11.

This clonotype was detected many times. V and J are TRBV28 and TRBJ2-3; D might be TRBD2 (5 bases). Per germline, CDR1 MDHEN and CDR2 SYDVKM. V lost 3 bases, J lost 3 bases, and 10 bases lay in between. The CDR3 has 14 amino acids. In nucleotides, the CDR3 is TGTGCCAGCAGTTTCGTAGGGAGTACAGATACGCAGTATTTT. Its protein product is CASSFVGSTDTQYF.

The chain joins TRBV15 to TRBJ1-2, with D tentatively TRBD1 (5 bases). Trimming shortened V by 5 bases and J by 7 bases, and 17 bases separated the two germline ends. Germline CDR1 reads LNHNV; CDR2 reads YYDKDF (reference sequence). The CDR3 extends over 14 amino acids. The CDR3 nucleotides are TGTGCCACCAGCGGCGATAAGGGGCCGGGTGGCTACACCTTC. It is translated as CATSGDKGPGGYTF.